This T cell receptor beta chain was retrieved from a study of blood T cell repertoires in COVID-19. The CDR3 is made up of 15 amino acids. Trimming removed 3 bases at V and 2 bases at J, with 11 bases between. Per germline, CDR1 SGHVS and CDR2 FNYEAQ. Assay: immunoSEQ multiplex PCR; the TCRdb copy retains only in-frame clones and omits some. Altogether a few hundred thousand clones are present, 82% being singletons, with the ten largest covering roughly 3.3%. The receptor's source is a woman aged 18 to 35 with acute or convalescent COVID-19. V is TRBV7-6 and J is TRBJ1-3, with a tentative D call TRBD1 (6 bases). Sequencing input: peripheral blood. The CDR3 DNA is TGTGCCAGCAGCTTTCTACAGGGAGCTGGAAACACCATATATTTT. Protein: CASSFLQGAGNTIYF.